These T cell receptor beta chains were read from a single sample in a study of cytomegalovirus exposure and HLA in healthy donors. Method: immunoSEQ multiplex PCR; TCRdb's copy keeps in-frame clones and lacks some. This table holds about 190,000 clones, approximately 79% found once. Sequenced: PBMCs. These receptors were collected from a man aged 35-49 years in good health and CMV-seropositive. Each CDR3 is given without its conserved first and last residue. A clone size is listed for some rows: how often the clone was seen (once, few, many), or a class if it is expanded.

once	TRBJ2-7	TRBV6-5	ASSYSIGDSYEQY
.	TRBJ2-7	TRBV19	ASSISGLSTYEQY
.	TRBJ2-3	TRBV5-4	ASSSGTSGGNTQY
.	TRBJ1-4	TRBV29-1	SVDGGHGGGVGEKLF
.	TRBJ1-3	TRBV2	ASSPGVKDTIY
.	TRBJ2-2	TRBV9	ASSGRDIELF
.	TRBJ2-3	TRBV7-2	ASSLAQGAGTDTQY
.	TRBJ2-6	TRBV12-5	ASGSGGSGANVLT
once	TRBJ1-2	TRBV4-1	ASTGGDSYT
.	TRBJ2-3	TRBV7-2	ASSLDRGFTDTQY
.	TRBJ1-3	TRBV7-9	ASSSGTGGGNTIY
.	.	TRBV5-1	ASSLTTEIYEQY
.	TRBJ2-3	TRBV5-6	ASSEDRLDTQY
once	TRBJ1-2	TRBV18	ASSPRGQNYGYT
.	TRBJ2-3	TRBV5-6	ASFGLAGAITTDTQY
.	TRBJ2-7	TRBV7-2	ASSPQGARDREQY
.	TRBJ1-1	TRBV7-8	ASSLVTGLSNTEAF
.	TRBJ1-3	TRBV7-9	ASSLSGNTIY
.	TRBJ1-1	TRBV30	AWRRQGDWSTEAF
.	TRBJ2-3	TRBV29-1	SVGGGGRTDTQY
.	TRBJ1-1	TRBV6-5	ATRQGQNTEAF
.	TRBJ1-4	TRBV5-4	ASSQEGTGVNEKLF
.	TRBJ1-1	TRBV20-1	SASSQTKAF
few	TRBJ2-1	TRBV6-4	ASSLERGVNNEQF
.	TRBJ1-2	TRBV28	ASRITQGTSYGYT
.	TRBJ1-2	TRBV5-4	ASSPEGYGYT
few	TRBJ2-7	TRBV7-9	ASSLVDRSYEQY